This T cell receptor beta chain was sequenced during a study of T cell repertoires in cytomegalovirus infection. Study-wide context: Signatures in public TCR beta sequences pointed to both CMV infection and matching HLA type. Whole-study findings and limits: HLA-C-restricted CMV-specific TCR beta clonotypes were dominant in the ex vivo response.

Germline V gives CDR1 DFQATT, CDR2 SNEGSKA (reference sequence). This CDR3 region has 14 residues. V gave up 6 bases and J gave up 6 bases; unmatched junction bases: 9. This clonotype was found many times. Its antigen remains unidentified. TCRdb recomputed calls from the reads with MiXCR, one row per CDR3 protein. The sample consists of hundreds of thousands of distinct CDR3 sequences, 6.5% of them appearing once. This chain connects TRBV20-1 to TRBJ1-2; 11 bases match TRBD1. The source is a human donor in good health (CMV status not recorded). Some clones in this sample may be carry-over from other donors' samples. Sequences were obtained from PBMCs. The CDR3 is CSAANRDRGNGYTF. The CDR3 DNA reads TGCAGTGCGGCAAACCGGGACAGGGGGAATGGCTACACCTTC.